This paragraph reports one T cell receptor beta chain. These data belong to a study of shared T cell receptors in the human thymus. Germline lookup yields CDR1 SGDLS and CDR2 YYNGEE. This CDR3 region has 15 residues. Trimming took 0 bases from V and 0 from J, leaving 6 bases between them. The assay was immunoSEQ multiplex PCR, and TCRdb's table has in-frame clones only and misses some. In the table there are hundreds of thousands of clones, approximately 87% of which are singletons. These data also formed part of another study, on human thymus T cells. That source adds: Thymic samples were excised during corrective heart operations. Related studies noted strongly shared thymic repertoires across unrelated people.

The sequence derives from a boy in the first two years of life with a congenital heart defect. Specimen: thymocytes. The gene calls are TRBV9 and TRBJ1-4; D is unresolved. The CDR3: CASSVGSATNEKLFF. DNA of the CDR3: TGTGCCAGCAGCGTAGGTTCCGCAACTAATGAAAAACTGTTTTTT.